The sequence of this T cell receptor (beta chain) was determined in a study of CD8 T cells in ankylosing spondylitis (dated by TCRdb to about 2017). About the full investigation: The study profiled T cell receptor beta repertoires in healthy donors and ankylosing spondylitis patients to find disease-linked TCR variants. Peripheral blood was sampled, and synovial fluid was additionally collected from ankylosing spondylitis patients. The full study cohort comprised about 23 ankylosing spondylitis patients and 110 or so healthy donors. Overall results and qualifications from the work: A TCR beta motif of 8 or 9 highly homologous amino acid variants appeared characteristic of blood from ankylosing spondylitis patients. A CD8+ phenotype was shown by the disease-linked clones, which were found at relatively low frequencies in peripheral blood. Some motif variants had previously been reported in the synovial fluid and blood of reactive arthritis patients, which suggests shared mechanisms of disease initiation. According to the report, matched synovial fluid samples from ankylosing spondylitis patients were significantly enriched for the disease-linked clones.

Sequencing used an Illumina MiSeq. TCR beta libraries were prepared by quantitative 5'-RACE with molecular barcodes. Under the source paper's analysis protocol: Disease-linked TCR variants were identified with a new computational method built on a probabilistic model of VDJ rearrangement. Using fastp at Q25 and MiXCR, TCRdb reprocessed the public reads and kept productive beta chains. Each record represents a unique CDR3 protein, reported with the most common genes and DNA among its rows. The V and J calls, along with clone size, are taken from TCRdb and not from the paper's own processing. In all, the sample holds about 30,000 distinct CDR3 sequences, and approximately 15% of those were seen once. Of the sample, around 40% is held by the ten largest clones. Concerning this clonotype itself: This receptor's antigen is unknown. Base qualities are not provided; no much larger clone lies one nucleotide away.

Clipping removes 5 bases from V and 10 bases from J, with 8 as the unmatched junction base count. From the cysteine through the phenylalanine, the CDR3 covers 14 amino acids. CDR3 DNA only is kept here, 42 bases in frame from base 1. CDR1 and CDR2, looked up from the germline V gene (reference sequence), are SEHNR and FQNEAQ. The chain was built from TRBV7-9 and TRBJ1-4, and 9 junctional nucleotides match TRBD1. Sequencing was performed on blood. This receptor was identified in a male donor with ankylosing spondylitis or in good health (not recorded which). CDR3 protein: CASSRGQGVGKLFF. The DNA reads as follows: TGTGCCAGCAGCCGGGGACAGGGTGTGGGAAAACTGTTTTTT.